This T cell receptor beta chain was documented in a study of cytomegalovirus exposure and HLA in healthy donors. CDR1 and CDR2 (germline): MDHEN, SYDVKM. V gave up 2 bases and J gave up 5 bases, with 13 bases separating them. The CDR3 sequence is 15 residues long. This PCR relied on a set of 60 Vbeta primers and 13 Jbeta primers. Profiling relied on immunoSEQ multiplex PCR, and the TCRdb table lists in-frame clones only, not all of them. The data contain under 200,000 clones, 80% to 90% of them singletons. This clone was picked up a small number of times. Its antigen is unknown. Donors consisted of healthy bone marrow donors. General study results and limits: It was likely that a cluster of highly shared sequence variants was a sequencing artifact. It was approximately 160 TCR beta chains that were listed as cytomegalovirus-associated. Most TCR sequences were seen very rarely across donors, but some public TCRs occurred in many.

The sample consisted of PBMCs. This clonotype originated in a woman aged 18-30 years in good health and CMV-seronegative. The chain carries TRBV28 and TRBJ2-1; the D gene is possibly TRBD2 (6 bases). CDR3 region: CASSLRGRFNNEQFF. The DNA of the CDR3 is TGTGCCAGCAGTTTACGGGGGAGGTTCAACAATGAGCAGTTCTTC.